This T cell receptor beta chain emerged from a study of blood T cell repertoires in COVID-19. Overall study context: Samples came from the United States, Italy and Spain, spanning acute and convalescent COVID-19. T cells, B-cell-depleted T cells, or PBMCs provided the cDNA or gDNA that served as material.

As processed by the authors: Reference gene primer amplification in the assay estimated nucleated cell counts. Clones were read by immunoSEQ multiplex PCR, and TCRdb kept only the in-frame ones, dropping some. For V, J and clone size, that table is used; D and trimming come from the DNA. The table lists around 250,000 clones, around 80% of them singletons, with roughly 5.7% in the top ten. J gave up 0 bases and V 7 bases, and 13 bases lay outside the gene matches. The CDR3 totals 16 residues. Per germline, CDR1 SQVTM and CDR2 ANQGSEA. The receptor was isolated from a man of 80 years or more with acute or convalescent COVID-19. Material for sequencing was peripheral blood. The chain combines TRBV29-1 with TRBJ1-1; 8 bases align to TRBD1. CDR3 in amino acids: CSDPTGVRSMNTEAFF. The CDR3 nucleotides are TGCAGCGATCCGACAGGGGTGAGGAGCATGAACACTGAAGCTTTCTTT.